This TCR beta chain was recovered during a study of shared clonotypes between healthy human individuals. General observations from the study: Compared with memory subsets, naive subsets generally had larger estimated richness. Exclusively blood specimens were collected; tissue repertoires likely differ. Clonotypes shared by all four donors outscored non-shared clonotypes in generation probability.

Division of CD4+ cells produced a CD45RA+ naive subset and a CD45RA-negative memory subset. For this clone: Its antigen is as yet unknown.

Only in-frame clones appear in the TCRdb table, and some are missing; sequencing was by immunoSEQ multiplex PCR. This repertoire shows roughly 2.5 million clones, 90% to 95% found once; its top ten account for around 0.14%. The V end lost 5 bases, the J end lost 3 bases, and 11 bases lay between the germline ends. There are 12 residues in the CDR3. Looked up from germline, CDR1 is GTSNPN and CDR2 is SVGIG (reference sequence). The chain recombines TRBV30 with TRBJ2-7, with unresolved D. This TCR came from a young man in good health. The source material was naive CD4+ T cells sorted from blood. Subset described: CD45RA+ positively selected. This chain's CDR3 is CAWSGVNYEQYF. The CDR3 DNA follows: TGTGCCTGGTCGGGCGTCAACTACGAGCAGTACTTC.